This T cell receptor beta chain derives from a study of beta chain features in type 1 diabetes. CDR3 length: 12 amino acids. Germline-derived CDR1 and CDR2 are KGHSH and LQKENI. Cell sorting via CD45RO/CCR7/CD25/CD127/CD95/CD27 was performed to obtain CD4+ naive, central memory, regulatory and stem cell-like memory cells. Isolated RNA was reverse transcribed in full, so expressed TCRB transcripts were sequenced. Reads from naive, central memory and regulatory T cell samples averaged roughly 3.8 million. Clones were sequenced by immunoSEQ multiplex PCR, and TCRdb holds only the in-frame ones, with some missing. The profile shows hundreds of thousands of clones, about 70% of them singletons. Whole-study results and caveats: Among type 1 diabetes patients, VDJ junctions had fewer insertions and more deletions. Researchers cautioned that cDNA sequencing could over-represent cells with high TCR expression.

With regard to this clone: The target antigen is unknown. One junction end does not reproduce the germline sequence, and a read error may be involved.

The genes are TRBV18 and TRBJ2-1; no reliable D call. The sample comprised naive CD4+ T cells from blood. The receptor's source is a man between 25 and 39 years old in good health. The CDR3 DNA reads as TGTGCCAGCTCTCCACCTTGGGATGAGCAGTTCTTC. It encodes CASSPPWDEQFF.